The 14 T cell receptor beta chains below were found in one sample sequenced in a study of cytomegalovirus exposure and HLA in healthy donors. The data were produced by immunoSEQ multiplex PCR, yet TCRdb's version contains in-frame clones alone and is incomplete. The table shows about 110,000 clones, with roughly 95% occurring only once. The sample consisted of PBMCs. These receptors all come from a woman aged 18 to 35 in good health and CMV-seronegative.

The J gene is TRBJ1-5, the V gene TRBV6-1; TRBD1 might be the D (6 bases). CDR3 length equals 13 residues. CDR1 MNHNS and CDR2 SASEGT come from the germline V gene. V lost 3 bases to trimming and J lost 6 bases, with 9 bases between them. Here the CDR3 reads CASSDRGGQPQHF. In DNA, the CDR3 is TGTGCCAGCAGTGACAGGGGCGGTCAGCCCCAGCATTTT.

This rearrangement joins TRBV18 to TRBJ1-2; 7 bases map to TRBD1. Losses at the gene ends were 3 bases for V and 1 base for J; bases not matched to a gene: 2. Germline CDR1 KGHSH, CDR2 LQKENI. The CDR3 sequence is 14 residues long. The CDR3 loop reads CASSPGTVNYGYTF. For the CDR3, the DNA is TGTGCCAGCTCACCTGGGACAGTTAACTATGGCTACACCTTC.

The chain links TRBV6-1 to TRBJ1-4, with 8 bases fitting TRBD1. The CDR3 spans 14 residues. Germline V gene sequence: CDR1 MNHNS, CDR2 SASEGT. Trimming at V came to 5 bases and at J to 15 bases, leaving 14 bases not matched to a gene. The CDR3 sequence is CASSRPGTGLVMFF. CDR3 nucleotides: TGTGCCAGCAGTCGTCCCGGGACAGGTTTGGTGATGTTTTTT.

The V call is TRBV29-1, the J call TRBJ1-2, with TRBD1 identical over 9 bases. The CDR3 is 12 amino acids. V lost 7 bases to trimming and J lost 7 bases; unmatched junction nucleotides: 7. The germline V gene encodes CDR1 SQVTM and CDR2 ANQGSEA. This chain's CDR3 is CSAGDRGSGYTF. CDR3 bases: TGCAGCGCGGGTGACAGGGGGAGTGGCTACACCTTC.

The V call is TRBV9, the J call TRBJ2-7, with 10 bases lining up with TRBD2. After removal of 4 bases from V and 6 bases from J, the junction contained 7 bases not matched to a gene. Germline assignment: CDR1 SGDLS and CDR2 YYNGEE. The CDR3 spans 14 residues. The CDR3 protein is CASSTSGGAGEQYF. The CDR3 nucleotides read TGTGCCAGCAGCACCAGCGGGGGGGCAGGCGAGCAGTACTTC.

The chain combines TRBV27 with TRBJ1-2, with D perhaps matching TRBD1 (5 bases). The CDR3 runs 11 residues. Germline V CDR1 and CDR2: MNHEY, SMNVEV (reference sequence). V was pared by 10 bases and J by 13 bases, with 19 bases between. The CDR3 spells CATRRGIDITF. The CDR3 DNA is TGTGCCACCCGGCGGGGGATAGATATCACCTTC.

V is TRBV10-3 and J is TRBJ2-7, with D perhaps matching TRBD2 (5 bases). V lost 3 bases and J 0 bases, leaving 12 bases between the germline ends. This CDR3 has 15 residues. Germline V gene lookup returns CDR1 ENHRY and CDR2 SYGVKD. CDR3 in DNA: TGTGCCATCAGTGAAGTAGGGAGCCTCTCCTACGAGCAGTACTTC. Its translation: CAISEVGSLSYEQYF.

This chain connects TRBV6-4 to TRBJ2-3, with TRBD2 matching 14 bases. Trimming at V came to 6 bases and at J to 2 bases, leaving 4 bases not matched to a gene. The CDR3 loop spans 16 amino acids. CDR1 MRHNA and CDR2 SNTAGT come from the germline V gene. The DNA for the CDR3 is TGTGCCAGCAGGGCGACTAGCGGGGGGGTCACAGATACGCAGTATTTT. This codes for CASRATSGGVTDTQYF.

This rearrangement joins TRBV4-3 to TRBJ2-3; D may be TRBD2 (5 bases). From germline, CDR1 is LGHNA and CDR2 YSLEER. The V end lost 0 bases, the J end lost 3 bases, and 10 bases lay between the germline ends. The CDR3 sequence is 15 residues long. Here the CDR3 DNA reads TGCGCCAGCAGCCAAGATAGCGTCGGGACAGATACGCAGTATTTT. Its protein product is CASSQDSVGTDTQYF.

The chain carries TRBV27 and TRBJ2-2; 12 positions match TRBD2. J was trimmed by 3 bases and V by 5 bases; bases with no gene match: 1. CDR1 is MNHEY, CDR2 SMNVEV, per germline (reference sequence). The CDR3 length is 15 residues. The CDR3 DNA reads as TGTGCCAGCAGTACTAGCGGGGGGCACACCGGGGAGCTGTTTTTT. Translating gives CASSTSGGHTGELFF.

The chain is built from TRBV10-3 and TRBJ1-2; TRBD1 matches at 9 bases. CDR1 and CDR2 from the germline V gene are ENHRY and SYGVKD. This CDR3 has 16 residues. The trim removed 0 bases at V and 4 bases at J, leaving 6 bases unmatched. The CDR3 nucleotides read TGTGCCATCAGTGAGTCACCGGGACAGGGCTCCTATGGCTACACCTTC. This encodes CAISESPGQGSYGYTF.

The chain recombines TRBV15 with TRBJ1-1, with a tentative D call TRBD1 (6 bases). Germline V gene data show CDR1 as LNHNV and CDR2 as YYDKDF (reference sequence). CDR3 length: 14 residues. V was pared by 5 bases and J by 4 bases, with 14 bases between. CDR3 bases: TGTGCCACCAGCGGGTCTCGGGGGGCCACTGAAGCTTTCTTT. This encodes CATSGSRGATEAFF. Variable domain in full (rest from reference TRBV15 and TRBJ1-1): DAMVIQNPRYQVTQFGKPVTLSCSQTLNHNVMYWYQQKSSQAPKLLFHYYDKDFNNEADTPDNFQSRRPNTSFCFLDIRSPGLGDTAMYLCATSGSRGATEAFFGQGTRLTVV.

The chain recombines TRBV4-1 with TRBJ1-4, with 7 bases fitting TRBD1. In germline, CDR1 is MGHRA, CDR2 YSYEKL. The V gene end was trimmed by 0 bases and the J gene end by 8 bases; junction bases not matched to a gene: 6. The CDR3 is 15 amino acids. CDR3 nucleotide sequence: TGCGCCAGCAGCCAAGATCAGGGGGTCGGGGAAAAACTGTTTTTT. It codes for CASSQDQGVGEKLFF.

The chain links TRBV5-1 to TRBJ1-5; D might be TRBD1 (6 bases). This CDR3 has 15 residues. The germline V gene has CDR1 SGHRS and CDR2 YFSETQ. V was pared by 1 base and J by 3 bases, with 11 bases between. The CDR3 loop is CASSLIPGDNQPQHF. CDR3 DNA: TGCGCCAGCAGCTTGATCCCAGGGGACAATCAGCCCCAGCATTTT.